These 3 T cell receptor beta chains were sequenced from one sample in a study of blood T cell repertoires in COVID-19. TCRdb's copy holds only in-frame clones and misses some; the assay was immunoSEQ multiplex PCR. Seen here are over 250,000 clones, roughly 85% observed once, and the top ten hold more than 4.5%. The specimen was peripheral blood. These receptors were obtained from a man aged 50 or older with active or convalescent COVID-19.

The J gene is TRBJ2-4, the V gene TRBV20-1; weak D call: TRBD2 (5 bases). V lost 3 bases and J 7 bases, leaving 10 bases between the germline ends. Looked up from germline, CDR1 is DFQATT and CDR2 is SNEGSKA (reference sequence). This CDR3 is built from 12 residues. CDR3 residues: CSASSSSNIQYF. CDR3 in DNA: TGCAGTGCTAGTTCGTCTAGCAACATTCAGTACTTC.

This chain connects TRBV5-1 to TRBJ1-1, with 9 bases identical to TRBD1. This CDR3 is built from 14 residues. V shed 0 bases, J shed 5 bases, and the junction held 2 bases outside the gene matches. Germline assignment: CDR1 SGHRS and CDR2 YFSETQ. CDR3 bases: TGCGCCAGCAGCTTGGACAGGGGGCTGACTGAAGCTTTCTTT. This gives the protein CASSLDRGLTEAFF.

This sequence joins TRBV6-2 or TRBV6-3 and TRBJ2-5; perhaps TRBD2 as D (5 bases). The CDR3 length is 15 residues. The germline V and J ends were trimmed by 4 bases and 9 bases, with 21 bases remaining between them. Per germline, CDR1 MNHEY and CDR2 SVGEGT. CDR3 DNA: TGTGCCAGCAGTTCACCTAATCGGGGATCTGAGGCCCAGTACTTC. Protein: CASSSPNRGSEAQYF.